Listed below are T cell receptor beta chains from one sample, sequenced in a study of OX40 agonist ivuxolimab in advanced cancers. Some clones are missing from TCRdb's copy, which holds only in-frame ones; the method was immunoSEQ multiplex PCR. The repertoire holds 100,000 to 150,000 clones, with 85% to 95% as singletons. The specimen was CD4+ or CD8+ T cells sorted from blood, collected in a trial of the OX40 agonist ivuxolimab. These receptors were collected from an adult with an advanced solid tumor such as melanoma, head and neck, liver or kidney cancer. Both conserved end residues are trimmed from each CDR3. Each record gives: J gene, V gene, CDR3 protein.

j_gene: TRBJ1-3
v_gene: TRBV25-1
CDR3aa: ASTGQSLSGNTIY

j_gene: TRBJ1-6
v_gene: TRBV5-4
CDR3aa: ASSLRRLNSPLH

j_gene: TRBJ2-7
v_gene: TRBV15
CDR3aa: ATSRAGTGAYEQY

j_gene: TRBJ2-1
v_gene: TRBV28
CDR3aa: ASSGRAQRAYNEQF

j_gene: TRBJ2-5
v_gene: TRBV2
CDR3aa: ASSTDQETQY

j_gene: TRBJ1-1
v_gene: TRBV28
CDR3aa: ASSFSLGQGEAF

j_gene: TRBJ2-3
v_gene: TRBV10-2
CDR3aa: ASSESSRWGPFTDTQY

j_gene: TRBJ2-7
v_gene: TRBV19
CDR3aa: ASSRSGVSYEQY

j_gene: TRBJ1-5
v_gene: TRBV6-1
CDR3aa: ASSVRHQGGQPQH

j_gene: TRBJ1-2
v_gene: TRBV11-2
CDR3aa: ASSLVGTGRGYT

j_gene: TRBJ1-2
v_gene: TRBV27
CDR3aa: ASSLGVSYGYT

j_gene: TRBJ2-7
v_gene: TRBV6-5
CDR3aa: ASSTTTRSYEQY

j_gene: TRBJ1-5
v_gene: TRBV5-1
CDR3aa: ASSLVPGGDQPQH

j_gene: TRBJ1-5
v_gene: TRBV19
CDR3aa: ASSILSGHEH

j_gene: TRBJ1-5
v_gene: TRBV5-4
CDR3aa: ASSFDNNQPQH

j_gene: TRBJ1-1
v_gene: TRBV15
CDR3aa: ATSRAYPGGTEAF

j_gene: TRBJ2-6
v_gene: TRBV19
CDR3aa: ASSFERTGWTGANVLT

j_gene: TRBJ1-1
v_gene: TRBV14
CDR3aa: ASSQEMGFMNTEAF

j_gene: TRBJ1-2
v_gene: TRBV7-6
CDR3aa: ASSPAAGNYGYT

j_gene: TRBJ2-5
v_gene: TRBV19
CDR3aa: ASSRQGQETQY

j_gene: TRBJ1-6
v_gene: TRBV7-6
CDR3aa: ASSYGQEGNSPLH

j_gene: TRBJ2-7
v_gene: TRBV7-9
CDR3aa: ASSLAGTGPYEQY

j_gene: TRBJ1-2
v_gene: TRBV7-9
CDR3aa: ASSLAYPYYGYT

j_gene: TRBJ2-2
v_gene: TRBV30
CDR3aa: AWSGRLVEPGELF

j_gene: TRBJ1-5
v_gene: TRBV5-1
CDR3aa: ASSLIAGANQPQH

j_gene: TRBJ2-2
v_gene: TRBV7-3
CDR3aa: ASSLLGNTGELF

j_gene: TRBJ1-5
v_gene: TRBV11-2
CDR3aa: ASSLTTSNQPQH

j_gene: TRBJ1-5
v_gene: TRBV12-5
CDR3aa: ASGPGTGFNQPQH

j_gene: TRBJ1-4
v_gene: TRBV27
CDR3aa: ASSFNRANEKLF

j_gene: TRBJ2-5
v_gene: TRBV2
CDR3aa: ASSEAGTSGMGETQY

j_gene: TRBJ2-6
v_gene: TRBV27
CDR3aa: ASSFGPSGANVLT

j_gene: TRBJ2-4
v_gene: TRBV28
CDR3aa: ASSLSVGGSKNIQY

j_gene: TRBJ1-1
v_gene: TRBV28
CDR3aa: ASFPQGRTEAF

j_gene: TRBJ1-1
v_gene: TRBV19
CDR3aa: ASSIRGTGMNTEAF

j_gene: TRBJ1-2
v_gene: TRBV6-5
CDR3aa: ASRLSGPAGGYT

j_gene: TRBJ1-1
v_gene: TRBV7-2
CDR3aa: ASTGGRGLPSNTEAF

j_gene: TRBJ2-5
v_gene: TRBV10-1
CDR3aa: ASSDNHQETQY

j_gene: TRBJ1-5
v_gene: TRBV5-1
CDR3aa: ASSLGGDSYQPQH

j_gene: TRBJ2-4
v_gene: TRBV30
CDR3aa: AWSPPPPNIQY

j_gene: TRBJ2-1
v_gene: TRBV6-5
CDR3aa: ASSFHGGKYNEQF

j_gene: TRBJ1-2
v_gene: TRBV6-1
CDR3aa: ASSAQANRDGNGYT

j_gene: TRBJ1-4
v_gene: TRBV2
CDR3aa: ASSASGTEGEKLF

j_gene: TRBJ2-7
v_gene: TRBV11-3
CDR3aa: ASSLGEGTTTYEQY

j_gene: TRBJ2-7
v_gene: TRBV13
CDR3aa: ASSLVGAGVYEQY

j_gene: TRBJ2-2
v_gene: TRBV7-9
CDR3aa: ASSRLHPGTRWSGGELF

j_gene: TRBJ2-1
v_gene: TRBV7-9
CDR3aa: ASSFSGIPPNEQF

j_gene: TRBJ1-1
v_gene: TRBV7-2
CDR3aa: ASSDLTGRVGTEAF

j_gene: TRBJ1-2
v_gene: TRBV18
CDR3aa: ASSRTDRERGYT

j_gene: TRBJ2-7
v_gene: TRBV27
CDR3aa: ASTLLAGGAYEQY

j_gene: TRBJ2-1
v_gene: TRBV7-9
CDR3aa: ASSSRTGWSNEQF

j_gene: TRBJ2-1
v_gene: TRBV19
CDR3aa: ASSVGTRAYNEQF

j_gene: TRBJ1-5
v_gene: TRBV6-1
CDR3aa: ASNPRRADNQPQH

j_gene: TRBJ2-6
v_gene: TRBV2
CDR3aa: ASSLIRGSSGANVLT